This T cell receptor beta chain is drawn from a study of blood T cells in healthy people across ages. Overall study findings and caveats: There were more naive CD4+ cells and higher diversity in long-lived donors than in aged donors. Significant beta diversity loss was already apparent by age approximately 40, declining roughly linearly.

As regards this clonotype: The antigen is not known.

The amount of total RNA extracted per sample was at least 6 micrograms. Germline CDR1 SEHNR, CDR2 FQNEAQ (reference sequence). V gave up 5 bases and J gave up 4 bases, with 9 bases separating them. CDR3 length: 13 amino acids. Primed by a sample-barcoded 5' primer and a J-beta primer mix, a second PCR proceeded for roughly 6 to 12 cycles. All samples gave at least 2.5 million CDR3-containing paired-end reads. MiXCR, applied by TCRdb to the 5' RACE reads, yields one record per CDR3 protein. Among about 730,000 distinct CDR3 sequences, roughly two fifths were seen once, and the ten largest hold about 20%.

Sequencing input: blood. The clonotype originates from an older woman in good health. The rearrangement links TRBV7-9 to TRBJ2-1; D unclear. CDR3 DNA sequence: TGTGCCAGCAGCGGGGTTAATTACAATGAGCAGTTCTTC. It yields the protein CASSGVNYNEQFF.